The 17 T cell receptor beta chains reported below all come from one sample, sequenced in a study of identical twins. TCRdb re-called the 5' RACE reads through MiXCR, storing one row per CDR3 protein. The table records 500,000 to 700,000 distinct CDR3 sequences, 7% to 7.5% of them present only once. These same data were also listed under a study on yellow fever vaccine responses in identical twins.

The sequencing sample was made of PBMCs. All receptors derive from a woman under 30 in good health.

The sample holds a few counts of this clonotype. The chain recombines TRBV3-1 with TRBJ2-7; possibly TRBD1 for D (6 bases). The CDR3 has 17 amino acids. The V and J ends lost 3 bases and 5 bases respectively, with 23 bases between them. The V gene's germline CDR1 is LGHDT and CDR2 YNNKEL (reference sequence). The CDR3 reads CASSQRIMRTDRHEQYV. CDR3 bases: TGTGCCAGCAGCCAGAGAATTATGCGGACAGATCGGCACGAGCAGTACGTC.

CDR3 DNA sequence: TGTGCCAGCAGCCATCGGGGGACGAGCAATCAGCCCCAGCATTTT. This codes for CASSHRGTSNQPQHF. The chain is built from TRBV16 and TRBJ1-5; possibly TRBD1 for D (5 bases). Germline V gene data show CDR1 as KGHSY and CDR2 as FQNENV. Trimming removed 3 bases at V and 1 base at J, with 10 bases between. The CDR3 spans 15 residues.

This clonotype was counted ten times or more. This chain connects TRBV2 to TRBJ2-3; D is unresolved. Trimming removed 6 bases at V and 1 base at J, with 14 bases between. This CDR3 comprises 15 residues. Germline CDR1 reads SNHLY; CDR2 reads FYNNEI. The CDR3 protein is CASRGYTAGTDTQYF. CDR3 coding DNA: TGTGCCAGCAGAGGCTATACGGCGGGCACAGATACGCAGTATTTT.

This clonotype was detected many times. The V gene is TRBV4-1, the J gene TRBJ2-3; 11 bases line up with TRBD2. The V and J ends lost 3 bases and 2 bases, in that order; junction bases with no gene match: 7. The CDR3 extends over 17 amino acids. Germline values: CDR1 MGHRA, CDR2 YSYEKL. Here the CDR3 DNA reads TGCGCCAGCAGCCAGAGAACTAGCGGGGGTATCACAGATACGCAGTATTTT. It is translated as CASSQRTSGGITDTQYF.

This clonotype was recorded many times. V usage is TRBV5-1 and J usage is TRBJ2-1; D not certain. This CDR3 has 18 amino acids. Trimming took off 0 bases at V and 4 bases at J, with 20 bases between the two ends. CDR1 is SGHRS, CDR2 YFSETQ, per germline. The CDR3 spells CASSLGPSFGHVYNEQFF. The CDR3, as DNA: TGCGCCAGCAGCTTGGGCCCCTCGTTTGGGCATGTTTACAATGAGCAGTTCTTC.

This clonotype was seen a handful of times. The chain combines TRBV5-5 with TRBJ2-7, with D perhaps assigned TRBD1 or TRBD2 (5 bases each). Germline V lookup: CDR1 SGHKS, CDR2 YYEKEE (reference sequence). The CDR3 extends over 15 amino acids. V was pared by 4 bases and J by 3 bases, with 17 bases between. The CDR3 DNA follows: TGTGCCAGCAGCCGGGACCGGAATCCGTACTACGAGCAGTACTTC. This sequence encodes CASSRDRNPYYEQYF.

At least ten counts were recorded for this clonotype. The V call is TRBV11-1, the J call TRBJ2-1; D ambiguous. Germline V gene lookup returns CDR1 SGHAT and CDR2 FQDESV (reference sequence). The CDR3 totals 15 residues. Trimming cost V 5 bases and J 4 bases, with 15 bases left between them. CDR3 nucleotides: TGTGCCAGCAGCCGACGCGCGGATAAATACAATGAGCAGTTCTTC. It encodes CASSRRADKYNEQFF.

The chain carries TRBV2 and TRBJ2-1, with unresolved D. Germline V lookup: CDR1 SNHLY, CDR2 FYNNEI. The V end was cut by 6 bases, the J end by 0 bases, with 15 bases between. The CDR3 spans 16 residues. CDR3 in DNA: TGTGCCAGCAGCGTGGACCGTTTTAGCTCCTACAATGAGCAGTTCTTC. Translation: CASSVDRFSSYNEQFF. The whole variable domain, filled in from reference TRBV2 and TRBJ2-1, reads EPEVTQTPSHQVTQMGQEVILRCVPISNHLYFYWYRQILGQKVEFLVSFYNNEISEKSEIFDDQFSVERPDGSNFTLKIRSTKLEDSAMYFCASSVDRFSSYNEQFFGPGTRLTVL.

This clonotype has only a few counts. The rearrangement joins TRBV2 to TRBJ2-3; 8 bases agree with TRBD2. Germline loops: CDR1 SNHLY, CDR2 FYNNEI. CDR3 length equals 16 residues. Trimming at V came to 1 base and at J to 0 bases, leaving 3 bases not matched to a gene. The DNA for the CDR3 is TGTGCCAGCAGTGAAGAATCTAGCGGGAGCACAGATACGCAGTATTTT. Amino acids: CASSEESSGSTDTQYF.

J is TRBJ1-6 and V is TRBV9; D gene uncertain. The CDR3 totals 15 residues. The germline V gene has CDR1 SGDLS and CDR2 YYNGEE. The germline V and J ends were trimmed by 0 bases and 10 bases, with 14 bases remaining between them. The CDR3 loop is CASSVALQRGSPLHF. As DNA, the CDR3 is TGTGCCAGCAGCGTAGCTTTGCAGCGCGGATCACCCCTCCACTTT.

This clonotype was seen only a few times. The J gene is TRBJ2-7, the V gene TRBV14; D is ambiguous. Per the germline V gene, CDR1 is SGHDN and CDR2 is FVKESK. The CDR3 length is 14 residues. V lost 4 bases and J lost 3, with 13 bases in between. The CDR3 bases are TGTGCCAGCAGCCGCGCGCGAGGAAGCTACGAGCAGTACTTC. This gives the protein CASSRARGSYEQYF. The full variable domain, with the rest looked up from reference TRBV14 and TRBJ2-7, is EAGVTQFPSHSVIEKGQTVTLRCDPISGHDNLYWYRRVMGKEIKFLLHFVKESKQDESGMPNNRFLAERTGGTYSTLKVQPAELEDSGVYFCASSRARGSYEQYFGPGTRLTVT.

This clonotype has more than one count but fewer than ten. The rearrangement uses TRBV12-3 or TRBV12-4 and TRBJ2-5, with 11 bases identical to TRBD2. V trimming: 1 base; J trimming: 5 bases; junction bases outside the gene matches: 6. The CDR3 runs 16 residues. CDR3 amino acids: CASSLGLAGPSETQYF. In DNA form, the CDR3 reads TGTGCCAGCAGTTTAGGACTAGCGGGACCCTCGGAGACCCAGTACTTC.

This clonotype was seen a few times. The V gene is TRBV2, the J gene TRBJ1-4; tentative D call: TRBD1 (6 bases). Germline V gene lookup returns CDR1 SNHLY and CDR2 FYNNEI. Trimming removed 6 bases at V and 2 bases at J, with 13 bases between. CDR3 size: 15 residues. The CDR3 here is CASRPTGSTNEKLFF. The DNA of the CDR3 is TGTGCCAGCAGACCCACAGGGTCGACTAATGAAAAACTGTTTTTT.

In this sample, this clonotype turned up many times. The rearrangement joins TRBV6-5 to TRBJ2-5, with TRBD2 identical over 9 bases. V trimming: 4 bases; J trimming: 4 bases; junction bases outside the gene matches: 7. The CDR3 has 15 residues. CDR1 is MNHEY and CDR2 is SVGAGI in the germline V gene. The CDR3 sequence: CASSSLAGGPETQYF. The CDR3 DNA is TGTGCCAGCAGTTCCTTGGCGGGGGGGCCAGAGACCCAGTACTTC.

This clonotype showed up just a few times. The gene calls are TRBV12-3 or TRBV12-4 and TRBJ2-5; unclear D gene. This CDR3 contains 13 residues. Trimming removed 1 base from V and 5 bases from J, with 8 bases in between. The CDR3 DNA sequence: TGTGCCAGCAGTTTAGGACATCCCGAGACCCAGTACTTC. Protein: CASSLGHPETQYF.

This clonotype was counted many times. The chain links TRBV12-3 or TRBV12-4 to TRBJ2-7; D unclear. The length of the CDR3 is 14 residues. Trimming removed 1 base from V and 5 bases from J, with 12 bases in between. CDR3 sequence: CASSLEALSDEQYV. The CDR3 region has the DNA TGTGCCAGCAGTTTAGAGGCCCTGTCGGACGAGCAGTACGTC.

This clonotype was detected ten times or more. The rearrangement links TRBV2 to TRBJ1-4; TRBD1 matches 9 bases. This CDR3 contains 14 residues. V shed 2 bases and J 6 bases; nucleotides not matched to a gene: 1. Germline V CDR1 and CDR2: SNHLY, FYNNEI. CDR3 loop: CASSETGGDEKLFF. CDR3 in DNA: TGTGCCAGCAGTGAAACAGGGGGCGATGAAAAACTGTTTTTT.